This T cell receptor beta chain was identified during a study of cytomegalovirus exposure and HLA in healthy donors (dated by TCRdb to between 2016 and 2019). Describing the broader study: A later analysis indicated that the 100 to 150 validation repertoires were generated on the platform also employed for the approximately 670 repertoires of the first cohort. The study aimed to test whether cataloging public T cell receptors could reveal signatures of past pathogen exposure. The study combined high-throughput TCR immunosequencing, statistical association of individual TCRs with disease status, and machine learning to predict cytomegalovirus infection status. Besides the first cohort of 550 to 750 subjects, a separate validation cohort made up of 120 different subjects was used.

The donors were included in the validation cohort of around 120 subjects, a group kept apart from the approximately 700-subject first cohort. On the study overall, not on this receptor specifically: In the study, approximately 150 TCR beta chains were listed as associated with cytomegalovirus. In vitro tests confirmed that a few of the cytomegalovirus-associated TCR beta chains recognize cytomegalovirus antigens. The authors suggested that the approach could potentially be generalized to other disease states and immunological phenotypes. In a later analysis, TCRs clustered in the first cohort were found to also tend to co-occur in the roughly 120 validation repertoires, with about 93% of cluster scores above 0. The classifier was reported to diagnose cytomegalovirus status with high specificity and sensitivity in both the original cohort and the validation cohort. A later analysis lacked HLA typing for the validation cohort, so it scored co-occurrence in that cohort across all 130 or so repertoires. Most TCR sequences were observed very rarely across donors, whereas some public TCRs were present in many individuals.

Libraries were made using the immunoSEQ multiplex PCR assay. The original pipeline was this. A statistical classification framework was developed to diagnose cytomegalovirus status using the catalog of TCR beta chain sequences. This is the immuneACCESS table as TCRdb keeps it, with only in-frame sequences that have V and J called. A part of the clones is gone; compared with another copy, unresolved V genes explain less than half, and the rest is unexplained. D and trimming were read from the DNA, whereas the V and J calls and clone size are those reported in that table. The sample contains about 280,000 clones, 80% to 90% of them found a single time. The ten largest account for around 1% of the sample. V loses 1 base, J loses 6 bases, and the germline ends lie 22 bases apart. CDR1 and CDR2, looked up from the germline V gene, are MGHRA and YSYEKL. Counted from cysteine to phenylalanine, this CDR3 has 17 amino acids. Kept here is only the CDR3 DNA, which spans 51 bases and is read in frame from base 1.

With respect to this clone: Its antigen is unknown. No clone much larger than this one lies a single base away; base qualities are absent.

This sequence was found in a woman younger than 35 in good health and CMV-seronegative. Source material: PBMCs. The sequence is built from TRBV4-1 and TRBJ2-7; a confident D gene designation cannot be given. The CDR3 in this case is CASSQGPQVSGRLEQYF. The DNA sequence is TGCGCCAGCAGCCAAGGGCCGCAGGTCTCAGGTAGGCTCGAGCAGTACTTC.